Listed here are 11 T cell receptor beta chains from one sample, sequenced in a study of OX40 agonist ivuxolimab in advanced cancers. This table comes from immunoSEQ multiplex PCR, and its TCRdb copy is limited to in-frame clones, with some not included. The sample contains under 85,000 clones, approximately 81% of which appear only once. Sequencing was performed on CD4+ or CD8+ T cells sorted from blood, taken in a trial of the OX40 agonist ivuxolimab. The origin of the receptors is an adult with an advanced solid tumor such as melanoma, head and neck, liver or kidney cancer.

The CDR3, as DNA: TGTGCCAGCAGCTTTATAGCGGGAACCTACAATGAGCAGTTCTTC. Amino acids: CASSFIAGTYNEQFF. J is TRBJ2-1 and V is TRBV11-1; 8 bases agree with TRBD2. CDR1 is SGHAT, CDR2 FQDESV, per germline (reference sequence). Germline trimming cut 3 bases from V and 2 bases from J; bases unmatched to any gene: 3. The CDR3 length is 15 residues.

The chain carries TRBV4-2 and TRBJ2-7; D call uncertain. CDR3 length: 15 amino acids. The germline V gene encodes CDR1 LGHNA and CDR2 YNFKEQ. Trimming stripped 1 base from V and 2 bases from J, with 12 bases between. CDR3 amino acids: CASSQAAAQTYEQYF. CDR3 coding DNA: TGTGCCAGCAGCCAAGCGGCGGCCCAAACCTACGAGCAGTACTTC.

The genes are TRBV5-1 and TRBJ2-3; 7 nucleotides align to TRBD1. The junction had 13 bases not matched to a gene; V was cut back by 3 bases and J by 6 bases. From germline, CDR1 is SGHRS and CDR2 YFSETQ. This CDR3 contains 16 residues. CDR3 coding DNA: TGCGCCAGCAGCTCCCAAGGGACAGCTCTTCGGGATACGCAGTATTTT. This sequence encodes CASSSQGTALRDTQYF.

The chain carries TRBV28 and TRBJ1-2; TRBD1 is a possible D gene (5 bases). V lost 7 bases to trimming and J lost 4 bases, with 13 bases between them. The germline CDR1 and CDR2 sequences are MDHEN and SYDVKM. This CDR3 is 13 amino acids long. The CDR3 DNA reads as TGTGCCAGCACCCTGGGGGGATCCTATGGCTACACCTTC. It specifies CASTLGGSYGYTF.

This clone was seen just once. Written as DNA, the CDR3 is TGCAGCGTGGGGGAACAAGCTCCAGGGCCCCAGCATTTT. It yields the protein CSVGEQAPGPQHF. The chain links TRBV29-1 to TRBJ1-5; a possible D gene is TRBD1 (5 bases). This CDR3 has 13 amino acids. Germline V CDR1 and CDR2: SQVTM, ANQGSEA. V lost 6 bases and J 9 bases, leaving 18 bases between the germline ends.

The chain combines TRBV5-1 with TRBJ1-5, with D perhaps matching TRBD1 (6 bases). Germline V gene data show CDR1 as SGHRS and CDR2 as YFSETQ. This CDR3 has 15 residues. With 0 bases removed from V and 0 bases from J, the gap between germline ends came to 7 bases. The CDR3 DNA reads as TGCGCCAGCAGCTTGGAAGGGGGTAGCAATCAGCCCCAGCATTTT. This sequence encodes CASSLEGGSNQPQHF.

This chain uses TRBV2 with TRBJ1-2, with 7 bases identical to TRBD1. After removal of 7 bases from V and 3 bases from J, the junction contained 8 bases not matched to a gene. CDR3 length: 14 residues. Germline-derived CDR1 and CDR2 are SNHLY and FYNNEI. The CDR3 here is CASMPDRTYYGYTF. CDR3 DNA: TGTGCCAGCATGCCGGACAGGACCTACTATGGCTACACCTTC.

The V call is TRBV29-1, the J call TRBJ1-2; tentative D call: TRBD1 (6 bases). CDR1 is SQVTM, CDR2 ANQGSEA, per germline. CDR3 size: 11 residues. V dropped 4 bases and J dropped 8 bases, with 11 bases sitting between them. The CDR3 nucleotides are TGCAGCGTTGGACAGGAAGGGGGCTACACCTTC. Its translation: CSVGQEGGYTF. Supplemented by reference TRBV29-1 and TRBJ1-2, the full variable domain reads SAVISQKPSRDICQRGTSLTIQCQVDSQVTMMFWYRQQPGQSLTLIATANQGSEATYESGFVIDKFPISRPNLTFSTLTVSNMSPEDSSIYLCSVGQEGGYTFGSGTRLTVV.

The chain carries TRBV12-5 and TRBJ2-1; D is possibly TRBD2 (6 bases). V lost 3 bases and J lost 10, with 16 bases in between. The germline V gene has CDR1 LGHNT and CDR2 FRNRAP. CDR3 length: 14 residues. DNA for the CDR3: TGTGCTAGTGGTTTTGGTATGGGGACTGGGGAGCAGTTCTTC. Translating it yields CASGFGMGTGEQFF.

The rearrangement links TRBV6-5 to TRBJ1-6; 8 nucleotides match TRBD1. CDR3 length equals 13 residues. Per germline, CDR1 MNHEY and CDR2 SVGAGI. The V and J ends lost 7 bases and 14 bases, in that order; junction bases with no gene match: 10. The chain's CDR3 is CASNEDRARSLHF. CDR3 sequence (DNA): TGTGCCAGCAACGAGGACAGGGCAAGATCCCTCCACTTT.

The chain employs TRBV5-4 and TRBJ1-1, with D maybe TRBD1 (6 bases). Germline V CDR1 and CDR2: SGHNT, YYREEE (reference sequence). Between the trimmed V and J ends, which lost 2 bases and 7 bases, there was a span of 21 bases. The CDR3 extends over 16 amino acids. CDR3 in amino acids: CASSLGTGGRGGEAFF. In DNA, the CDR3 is TGTGCCAGCAGCTTAGGGACCGGCGGGCGAGGGGGTGAAGCTTTCTTT.